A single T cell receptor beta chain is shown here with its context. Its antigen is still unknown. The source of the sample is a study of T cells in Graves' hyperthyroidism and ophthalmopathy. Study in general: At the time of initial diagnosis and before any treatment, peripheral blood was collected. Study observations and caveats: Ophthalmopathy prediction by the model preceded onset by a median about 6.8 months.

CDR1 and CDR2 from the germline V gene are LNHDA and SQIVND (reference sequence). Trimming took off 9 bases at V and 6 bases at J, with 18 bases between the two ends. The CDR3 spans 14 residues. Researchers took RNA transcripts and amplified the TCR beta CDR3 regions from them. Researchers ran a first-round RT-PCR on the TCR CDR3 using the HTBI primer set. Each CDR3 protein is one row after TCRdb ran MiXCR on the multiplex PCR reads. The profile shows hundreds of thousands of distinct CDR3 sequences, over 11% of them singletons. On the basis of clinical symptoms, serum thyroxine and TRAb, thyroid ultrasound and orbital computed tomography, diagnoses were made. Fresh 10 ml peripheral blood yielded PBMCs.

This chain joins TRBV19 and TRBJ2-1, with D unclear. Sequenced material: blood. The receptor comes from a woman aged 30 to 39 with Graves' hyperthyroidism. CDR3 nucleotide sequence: TGTGCCAGATTGGACGGTTCCCCCTCCAATGAGCAGTTCTTC. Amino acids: CARLDGSPSNEQFF.